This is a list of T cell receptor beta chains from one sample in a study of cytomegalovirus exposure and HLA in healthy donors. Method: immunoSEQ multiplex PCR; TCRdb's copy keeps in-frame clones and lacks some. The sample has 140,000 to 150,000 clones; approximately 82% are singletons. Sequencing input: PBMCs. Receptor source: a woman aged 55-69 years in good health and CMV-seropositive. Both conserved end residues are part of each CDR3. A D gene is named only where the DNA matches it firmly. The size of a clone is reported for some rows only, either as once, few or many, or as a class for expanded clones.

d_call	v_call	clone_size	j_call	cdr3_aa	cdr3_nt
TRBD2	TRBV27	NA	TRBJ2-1	CASSFLAGSRTNEQFF	TGTGCCAGCAGTTTCCTAGCGGGATCCCGCACCAATGAGCAGTTCTTC
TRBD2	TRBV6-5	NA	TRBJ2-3	CASSYTSGSGDTQYF	TGTGCCAGCAGTTACACTAGCGGGAGCGGGGATACGCAGTATTTT
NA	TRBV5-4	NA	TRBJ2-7	CAISQGGYEQYF	TGTGCCATATCTCAGGGGGGTTACGAGCAGTACTTC
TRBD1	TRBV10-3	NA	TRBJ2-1	CAINAGTGSLANEQFF	TGTGCCATCAATGCGGGGACAGGGAGTCTAGCCAATGAGCAGTTCTTC
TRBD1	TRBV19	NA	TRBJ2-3	CASSRTGLPDTQYF	TGTGCCAGTAGTAGGACAGGGCTACCAGATACGCAGTATTTT
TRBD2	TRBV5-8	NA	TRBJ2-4	CASSLVSGGNIQYF	TGTGCCAGCAGCTTGGTTAGCGGGGGGAACATTCAGTACTTC
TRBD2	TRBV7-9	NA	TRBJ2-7	CASSLAGGGTYEQYF	TGTGCCAGCAGCTTGGCGGGAGGGGGAACCTACGAGCAGTACTTC
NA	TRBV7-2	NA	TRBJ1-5	CASSSGVSNQPQHF	TGTGCCAGCAGCTCAGGGGTTAGCAATCAGCCCCAGCATTTT
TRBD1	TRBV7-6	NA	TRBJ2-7	CASSPIRGTGRVGNEQYF	TGTGCCAGCAGCCCAATCAGAGGGACAGGGAGAGTCGGCAACGAGCAGTACTTC
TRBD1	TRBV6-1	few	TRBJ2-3	CASSEGGGADTQYF	TGTGCCAGCAGTGAAGGAGGGGGCGCAGATACGCAGTATTTT
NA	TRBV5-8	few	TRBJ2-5	CASRNTRGAQETQYF	TGTGCCAGCAGGAATACGAGAGGCGCCCAAGAGACCCAGTACTTC
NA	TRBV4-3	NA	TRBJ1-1	CASSQDSTAGVSTNTEAFF	TGCGCCAGCAGCCAAGACTCAACGGCAGGGGTTTCGACGAACACTGAAGCTTTCTTT